A single T cell receptor beta chain is shown here with its context. There is no known antigen for this receptor. Base qualities are missing; no much larger clone stands one base away. This sample is drawn from a study of shared clonotypes between healthy human individuals (dated by TCRdb to 2020 to 2022). Looking at the study overall: The cohort included three men and a couple of women between 18 and 49 years of age. Between about 0.85 and 9.5 billion PBMCs per donor were obtained by leukapheresis. To estimate repertoire size and how much clonotype sharing occurs between individuals, the study deeply sequenced the blood TCR repertoires of five or six healthy adults. For each donor, three plates each were used for CD4 naive and CD4 memory, two plates were used for CD8 naive, and one plate was used for CD8 memory. To increase sequencing depth and limit assay-specific biases, different laboratories used diverse techniques to prepare libraries and sequence TCR repertoires. The investigation overall reported the following: When a few donors were compared, the shared fraction of clonotypes was around 5% for naive CD4, 3.5% to 4% for naive CD8, 2% to 2.5% for memory CD4, and roughly 0.43% for memory CD8. Because the study included a small number of donors, the genetic and exposure-history diversity represented was limited. Incomplete sequencing was indicated by rarefaction of sorted-subset datasets, despite the large sequencing depth. Sampling was restricted to blood, and TCR repertoires in tissue are likely to differ from TCR repertoires in blood. Higher generation probabilities were observed for clonotypes shared by all four sorted-subset donors than for non-shared clonotypes. Naive subsets generally had larger estimated clonotype richness than memory subsets. Based on pairwise subsampling, the degree of clonotype sharing among donors was expected to be affected by sequencing depth.

From a lookup of the germline V gene, CDR1 and CDR2 are SGDLS and YYNGEE. From cysteine to phenylalanine, the CDR3 is 14 amino acids long. CDR3 DNA only is kept here, 42 bases in frame from base 1. Trimming removed 0 bases from V and 8 bases from J, leaving 12 bases between the germline ends. Using the deep immunoSEQ assay, TCR CDR3 regions were amplified from genomic DNA by multiplex PCR. For each cell subset, the extracted genomic DNA was distributed evenly across all wells of several immunoSEQ 96-well plates, and each plate served as one replicate. For sorted subsets, each replicate PCR was loaded with 200 to 250 ng genomic DNA, equivalent to 25,000 to 35,000 T cell genomes. Purified libraries were quantified with a Qubit 3.0 fluorometer, sized on a Bioanalyzer 2100, and re-quantified with the KAPA Library Quantification kit. Each immunoSEQ 96-well plate was sequenced on its own single-read 150-cycle Illumina NextSeq 550 flow cell. As for how the authors treated the data: Because the immunoSEQ output held only junctional sequences and lacked quality scores, the filtering could not match the filtering applied to full-length reads. To assign V/J genes and CDR3, sequences were annotated against IMGT germline references using PyIR, a Python wrapper for IgBLAST v1.9. Reads were removed for weak V/J assignments (E-value above 1e-6), missing CDR3, stop codons, out-of-frame junctions, or ambiguous translated residues. V3J clonotypes were defined by identical inferred V gene, J gene, and CDR3 amino acid sequence. Percentage overlap between repertoires was calculated by dividing the number of shared unique clonotypes by the size of the smaller repertoire. Richness of each repertoire was evaluated using RTK rarefaction, the Chao1 estimator, and Recon v2.1 estimates of unobserved clonotypes. Generation probabilities for all TCRbeta clonotypes obtained by the gDNA method from a handful of donors were computed using OLGA. Here the immuneACCESS table is served through TCRdb, limited to in-frame sequences with V and J called. Missing clones are a known gap in these copies; in checked studies unresolved V genes cover under half, and the rest lacks a known reason. V and J calls and clone size are given by that table; D and trimming were obtained from the DNA. For this sample there are millions of clones; just over 90% appear just once. Around 1.7% of the sample lies in the top ten.

For the CD8 naive samples, CD45RO-negative cells were positively selected for CCR7, yielding a CD45RA+CCR7+ population from which TemRA cells were excluded. The donors were healthy, HIV-negative adults who had no recently reported acute infections or vaccinations. Only Caucasian adults living in Nashville, Tennessee, USA were represented among the donors. After blood collection by leukapheresis, PBMCs were isolated using Ficoll-Histopaque density gradient centrifugation and then cryopreserved in the vapor phase of liquid nitrogen. Purity and quantity of every magnetically sorted T cell population were checked by analytical flow cytometry. Each sorted fraction had its genomic DNA isolated and then quantified by UV absorbance on a Nanodrop 2000c.

The sample was naive CD8+ T cells from PBMCs. Interpreted using the paper, the cell subset or site label stands for: CD45RA+CCR7+. Rearrangement joined TRBV9 to TRBJ2-1; the D gene could be TRBD1 or TRBD2, each one agreeing over 5 bases. This receptor was obtained from a man between 18 and 29 years old in good health. Some clones in this sample may be carry-over from other donors' samples. The CDR3 has the sequence CASSVGRVGHEQFF. In nucleotides, the sequence is TGTGCCAGCAGCGTAGGAAGGGTGGGACATGAGCAGTTCTTC.